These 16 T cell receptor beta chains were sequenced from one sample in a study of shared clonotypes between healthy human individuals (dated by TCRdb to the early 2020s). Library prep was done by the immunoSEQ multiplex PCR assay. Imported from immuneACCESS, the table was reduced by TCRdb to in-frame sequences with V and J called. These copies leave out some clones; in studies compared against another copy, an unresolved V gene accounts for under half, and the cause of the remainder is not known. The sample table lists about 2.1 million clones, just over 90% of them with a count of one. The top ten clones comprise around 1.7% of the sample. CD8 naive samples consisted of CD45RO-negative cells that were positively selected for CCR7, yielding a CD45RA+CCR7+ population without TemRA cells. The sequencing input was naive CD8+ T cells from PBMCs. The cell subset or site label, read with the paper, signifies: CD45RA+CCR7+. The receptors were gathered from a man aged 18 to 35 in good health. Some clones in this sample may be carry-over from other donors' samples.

CDR3 DNA: TGTGCCAGCAGCTTATCAGGGGAGGGTGAAAAACTGTTTTTT. Its translation is CASSLSGEGEKLFF. The gene calls are TRBV5-6 and TRBJ1-4; D perhaps matches TRBD1 (6 bases). V was cut by 2 bases and J by 7 bases, with 12 bases left in between. The CDR3 length is 14 residues. Germline V gene sequence: CDR1 SGHDT, CDR2 YYEEEE. The whole variable domain, filled in from reference TRBV5-6 and TRBJ1-4, reads DAGVTQSPTHLIKTRGQQVTLRCSPKSGHDTVSWYQQALGQGPQFIFQYYEEEERQRGNFPDRFSGHQFPNYSSELNVNALLLGDSALYLCASSLSGEGEKLFFGSGTQLSVL.

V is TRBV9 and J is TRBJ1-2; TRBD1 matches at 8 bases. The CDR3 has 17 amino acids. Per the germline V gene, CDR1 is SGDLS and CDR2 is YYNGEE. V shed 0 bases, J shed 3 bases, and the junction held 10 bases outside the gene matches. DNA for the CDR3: TGTGCCAGCAGCGTAGCGGGTATCGCAGGGGGCGACTATGGCTACACCTTC. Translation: CASSVAGIAGGDYGYTF.

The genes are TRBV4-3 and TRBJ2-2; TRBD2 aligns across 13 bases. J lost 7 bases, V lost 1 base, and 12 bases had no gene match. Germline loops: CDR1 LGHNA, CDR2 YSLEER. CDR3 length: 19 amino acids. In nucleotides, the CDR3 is TGCGCCAGCAGCCAAGGAGTTTTAGGACTAGCGGGAGTGAACGGGGAGCTGTTTTTT. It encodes CASSQGVLGLAGVNGELFF.

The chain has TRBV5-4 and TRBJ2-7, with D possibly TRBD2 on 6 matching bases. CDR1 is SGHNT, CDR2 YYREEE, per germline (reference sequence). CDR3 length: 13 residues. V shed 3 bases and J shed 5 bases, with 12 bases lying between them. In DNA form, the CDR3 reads TGTGCCAGCAGCTGGGAGGAGAACCACGAGCAGTACTTC. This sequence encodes CASSWEENHEQYF.

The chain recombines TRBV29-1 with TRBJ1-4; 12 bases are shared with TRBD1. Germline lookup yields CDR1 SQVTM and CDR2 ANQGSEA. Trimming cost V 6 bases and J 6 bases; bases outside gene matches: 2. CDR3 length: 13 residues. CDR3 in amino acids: CSVRDRGHEKLFF. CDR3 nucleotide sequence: TGCAGCGTCCGGGACAGGGGGCATGAAAAACTGTTTTTT.

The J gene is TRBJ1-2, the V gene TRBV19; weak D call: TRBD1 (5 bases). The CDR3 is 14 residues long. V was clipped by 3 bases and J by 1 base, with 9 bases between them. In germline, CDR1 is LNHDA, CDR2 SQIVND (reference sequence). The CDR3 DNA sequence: TGTGCCAGTAGTATGTCCAGGGATAACTATGGCTACACCTTC. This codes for CASSMSRDNYGYTF. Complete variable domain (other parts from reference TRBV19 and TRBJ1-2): DGGITQSPKYLFRKEGQNVTLSCEQNLNHDAMYWYRQDPGQGLRLIYYSQIVNDFQKGDIAEGYSVSREKKESFPLTVTSAQKNPTAFYLCASSMSRDNYGYTFGSGTRLTVV.

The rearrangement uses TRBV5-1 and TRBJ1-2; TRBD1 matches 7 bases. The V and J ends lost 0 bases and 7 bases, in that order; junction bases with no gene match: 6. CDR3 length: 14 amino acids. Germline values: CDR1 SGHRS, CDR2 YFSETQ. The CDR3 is CASSLGQGGGGYTF. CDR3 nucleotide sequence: TGCGCCAGCAGCTTGGGACAGGGAGGCGGTGGCTACACCTTC.

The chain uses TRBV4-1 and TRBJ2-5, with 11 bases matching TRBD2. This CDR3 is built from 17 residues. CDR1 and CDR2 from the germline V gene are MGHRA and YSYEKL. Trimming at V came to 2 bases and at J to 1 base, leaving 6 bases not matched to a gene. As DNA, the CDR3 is TGCGCCAGCAGCCAACTACTAGCGGGAGTGAGCCAAGAGACCCAGTACTTC. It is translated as CASSQLLAGVSQETQYF.

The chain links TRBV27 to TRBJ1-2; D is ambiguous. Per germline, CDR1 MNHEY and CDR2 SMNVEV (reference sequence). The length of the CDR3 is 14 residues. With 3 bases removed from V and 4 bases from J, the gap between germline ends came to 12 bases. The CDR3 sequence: CASSLKGSIYGYTF. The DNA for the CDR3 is TGTGCCAGCAGTTTGAAGGGCTCTATCTATGGCTACACCTTC.

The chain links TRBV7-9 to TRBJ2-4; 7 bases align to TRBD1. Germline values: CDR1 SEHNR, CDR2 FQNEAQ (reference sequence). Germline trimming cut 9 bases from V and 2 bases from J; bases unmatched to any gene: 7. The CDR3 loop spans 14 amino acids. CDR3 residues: CASQGGQTKNIQYF. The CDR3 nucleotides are TGTGCCAGTCAAGGGGGACAGACCAAAAACATTCAGTACTTC. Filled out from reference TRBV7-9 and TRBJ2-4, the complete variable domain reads DTGVSQNPRHKITKRGQNVTFRCDPISEHNRLYWYRQTLGQGPEFLTYFQNEAQLEKSRLLSDRFSAERPKGSFSTLEIQRTEQGDSAMYLCASQGGQTKNIQYFGAGTRLSVL.

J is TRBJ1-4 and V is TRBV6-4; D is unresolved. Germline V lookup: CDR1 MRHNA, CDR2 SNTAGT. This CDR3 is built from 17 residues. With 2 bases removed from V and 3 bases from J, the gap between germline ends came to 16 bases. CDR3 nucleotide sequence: TGTGCCAGCAGTGACAGGGAACAAGTCTCGGCTAATGAAAAACTGTTTTTT. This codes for CASSDREQVSANEKLFF.

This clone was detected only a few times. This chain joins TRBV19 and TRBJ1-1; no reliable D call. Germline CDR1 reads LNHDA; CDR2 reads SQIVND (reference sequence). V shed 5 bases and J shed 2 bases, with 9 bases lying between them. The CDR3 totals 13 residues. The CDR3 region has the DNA TGTGCCAGTAGTTCCGGCCCCAACACTGAAGCTTTCTTT. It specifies CASSSGPNTEAFF.

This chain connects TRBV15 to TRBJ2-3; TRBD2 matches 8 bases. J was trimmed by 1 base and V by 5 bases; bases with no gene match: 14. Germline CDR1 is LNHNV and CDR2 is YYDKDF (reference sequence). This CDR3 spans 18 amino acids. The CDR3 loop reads CATSPPEVSGRRTDTQYF. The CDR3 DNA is TGTGCCACCAGCCCTCCAGAGGTGAGCGGGAGACGCACAGATACGCAGTATTTT.

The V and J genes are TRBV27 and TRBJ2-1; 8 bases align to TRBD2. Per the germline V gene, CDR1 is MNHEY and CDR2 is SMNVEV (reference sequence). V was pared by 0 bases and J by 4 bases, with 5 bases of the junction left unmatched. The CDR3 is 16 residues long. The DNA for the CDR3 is TGTGCCAGCAGTTTATCCCCAGCGGGAGTGTACAATGAGCAGTTCTTC. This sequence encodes CASSLSPAGVYNEQFF.

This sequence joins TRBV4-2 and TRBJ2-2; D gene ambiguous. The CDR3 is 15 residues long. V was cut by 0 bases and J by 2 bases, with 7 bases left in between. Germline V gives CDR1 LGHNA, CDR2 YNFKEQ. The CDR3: CASSQEVSNTGELFF. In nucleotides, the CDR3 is TGTGCCAGCAGCCAAGAAGTATCAAACACCGGGGAGCTGTTTTTT.

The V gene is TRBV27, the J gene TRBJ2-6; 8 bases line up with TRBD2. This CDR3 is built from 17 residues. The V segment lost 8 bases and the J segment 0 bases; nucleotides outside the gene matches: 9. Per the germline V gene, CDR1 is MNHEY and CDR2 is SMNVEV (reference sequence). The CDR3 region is CASGPLAADSGANVLTF. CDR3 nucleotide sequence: TGTGCCAGCGGACCACTAGCGGCCGACTCTGGGGCCAACGTCCTGACTTTC.